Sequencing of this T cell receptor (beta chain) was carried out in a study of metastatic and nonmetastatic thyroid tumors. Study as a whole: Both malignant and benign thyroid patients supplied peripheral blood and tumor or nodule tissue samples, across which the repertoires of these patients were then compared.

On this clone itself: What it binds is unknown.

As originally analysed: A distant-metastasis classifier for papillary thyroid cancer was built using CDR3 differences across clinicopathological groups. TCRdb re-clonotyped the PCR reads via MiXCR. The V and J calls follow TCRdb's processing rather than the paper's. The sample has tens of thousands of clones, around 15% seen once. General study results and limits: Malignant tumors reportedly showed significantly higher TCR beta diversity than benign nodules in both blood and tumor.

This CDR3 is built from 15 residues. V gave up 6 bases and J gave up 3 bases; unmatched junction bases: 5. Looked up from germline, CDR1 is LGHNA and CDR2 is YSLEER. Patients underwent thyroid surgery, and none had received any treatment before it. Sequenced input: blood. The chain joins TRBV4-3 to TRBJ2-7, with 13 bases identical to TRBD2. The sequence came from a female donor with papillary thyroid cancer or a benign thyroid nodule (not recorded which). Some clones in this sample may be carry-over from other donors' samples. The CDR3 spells CASSFGLAGDYEQYF. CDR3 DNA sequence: TGCGCCAGCAGTTTCGGACTAGCGGGAGACTACGAGCAGTACTTC.